This T cell receptor (beta chain) was identified in a study of T cells in Graves' hyperthyroidism and ophthalmopathy. Germline V gene sequence: CDR1 GTSNPN, CDR2 SVGIG (reference sequence). The ends lost 8 bases at V and 0 bases at J; junction bases unmatched: 4. The CDR3 is 13 amino acids. At least ten counts were recorded for this clonotype. The study defined stable Graves' hyperthyroidism as no ophthalmopathy progression within 18 months. Newly diagnosed hyperthyroidism patients aged 18 to 65 years had disease lasting under 2 months. Lactation, pregnancy, other autoimmune disease or uncontrolled infection led to exclusion of patients. Fresh peripheral blood, 9.5 to 10 ml of it, supplied the PBMCs. Researchers amplified the TCR beta CDR3 regions from RNA transcripts. Researchers ran a first-round RT-PCR on the TCR CDR3 using the HTBI primer set. A single record per CDR3 protein comes from TCRdb applying MiXCR to the multiplex PCR reads. The sample consists of about 320,000 distinct CDR3 sequences, 15% to 20% of them appearing once.

The rearrangement joins TRBV30 to TRBJ2-4, with 7 positions matching TRBD2. Sequenced material: blood. The TCR originated in a man aged 25 to 40 with Graves' hyperthyroidism. The CDR3 is CAREGIAKNIQYF. CDR3 nucleotide sequence: TGTGCCAGGGAGGGAATAGCCAAAAACATTCAGTACTTC.